What follows are 26 T cell receptor beta chains derived from one specimen sequenced in a study of T cells in Graves' hyperthyroidism and ophthalmopathy (dated by TCRdb to between 2017 and 2020). Library preparation employed multiplex PCR. The instrument given in TCRdb is Illumina HiSeq 2000. The TCR beta CDR3 regions were amplified from RNA transcripts. The first round of RT-PCR for the TCR CDR3 was performed with the HTBI primer set and the Qiagen OneStep RT-PCR kit. The public reads were reprocessed in TCRdb via fastp at Q25 and MiXCR, keeping in-frame beta chains. Entries that share a CDR3 protein sequence are merged under the most common genes and DNA. Recorded for this sample are about 640,000 distinct CDR3 sequences; less than 25% of them occurred a single time. Of the sample, around a third falls within the top ten clones. The sequenced material came from blood. The receptor source for this set is a young man with Graves' ophthalmopathy.

This clonotype was recorded a few times. The chain couples TRBV9 to TRBJ2-1; 7 bases are a match to TRBD2. Germline loops: CDR1 SGDLS, CDR2 YYNGEE. Losses at the gene ends were 4 bases for V and 2 bases for J; bases not matched to a gene: 9. This CDR3 spans 16 amino acids. The CDR3 sequence: CASSPTATSAYNEQFF. The CDR3 region has the DNA TGTGCCAGCAGCCCCACCGCCACTAGCGCCTACAATGAGCAGTTCTTC.

In this sample, this clonotype turned up a few times. The chain uses TRBV6-2 or TRBV6-3 and TRBJ1-5; no reliable D call. This CDR3 is 15 amino acids long. Looked up from germline, CDR1 is MNHEY and CDR2 is SVGEGT. V shed 4 bases and J shed 5 bases, with 15 bases lying between them. The CDR3 bases are TGTGCCAGCAGTTCTCCCGTTCCCCGGTATCAGCCCCAGCATTTT. Its protein is CASSSPVPRYQPQHF.

V gene TRBV7-2 combines with J gene TRBJ2-1; TRBD1 matches at 8 bases. Per the germline V gene, CDR1 is SGHTA and CDR2 is FQGNSA. The V and J ends lost 4 bases and 3 bases, in that order; junction bases with no gene match: 8. The CDR3 spans 16 residues. For the CDR3, the DNA is TGTGCCAGCAGCTCCCCTCAGGGGGCGGGCTACAATGAGCAGTTCTTC. Translating gives CASSSPQGAGYNEQFF.

The table lists this clonotype with many counts. The V and J genes are TRBV20-1 and TRBJ1-1; TRBD1 might be the D (6 bases). Trimming took 8 bases from V and 0 from J, leaving 19 bases between them. Germline values: CDR1 DFQATT, CDR2 SNEGSKA (reference sequence). The CDR3 is made up of 15 amino acids. The CDR3: CSLGGGTIMNTEAFF. The CDR3 coding sequence is TGCAGTCTTGGCGGGGGGACAATTATGAACACTGAAGCTTTCTTT.

In its sample, this clonotype was seen many times. The V gene is TRBV3-1, the J gene TRBJ1-2; D is ambiguous. Germline CDR1 is LGHDT and CDR2 is YNNKEL (reference sequence). This CDR3 has 13 residues. V dropped 0 bases and J dropped 5 bases, with 7 bases sitting between them. The CDR3 DNA reads as TGTGCCAGCAGCCAAGAAGCGGGATATGGCTACACCTTC. As protein: CASSQEAGYGYTF.

This clonotype was seen more than once but under ten times. This chain links TRBV2 with TRBJ1-2; D is possibly TRBD1 (6 bases). This CDR3 is 13 amino acids long. Per the germline V gene, CDR1 is SNHLY and CDR2 is FYNNEI. V was cut by 1 base and J by 4 bases, with 7 bases left in between. CDR3 nucleotide sequence: TGTGCCAGCAGTGAAGAGGGGGTCTATGGCTACACCTTC. Its protein product is CASSEEGVYGYTF.

This clonotype appeared a few times. The chain employs TRBV11-2 and TRBJ2-7; 8 bases map to TRBD1. Germline trimming cut 3 bases from V and 0 bases from J; bases unmatched to any gene: 7. Germline values: CDR1 SGHAT, CDR2 FQNNGV. This CDR3 is built from 16 residues. The CDR3 DNA reads TGTGCCAGCAGCTTTGGACAGGGAGACATCTCCTACGAGCAGTACTTC. It is translated as CASSFGQGDISYEQYF.

The rearrangement links TRBV7-8 to TRBJ2-5; TRBD1 agrees at 7 bases. This CDR3 region has 17 residues. Germline V lookup: CDR1 SGHVS, CDR2 FQNEAQ. Trimming at V came to 2 bases and at J to 0 bases, leaving 9 bases not matched to a gene. The CDR3 nucleotides are TGTGCCAGCAGCTTACAAAGGACAGGCGAGAACCAAGAGACCCAGTACTTC. Translating it yields CASSLQRTGENQETQYF.

V and J are TRBV6-1 and TRBJ2-7; a possible D gene is TRBD1 (5 bases). CDR1 is MNHNS and CDR2 is SASEGT in the germline V gene. This CDR3 has 19 residues. Deletions cut 8 bases from V and 2 bases from J, with 31 bases between. The CDR3 nucleotides read TGTGCCAGCCCGCCCAGGACACCGTCAAGTTCTCTCAACCCCTACGAGCAGTACTTC. Translating it yields CASPPRTPSSSLNPYEQYF.

This clonotype was seen a few times. The CDR3 region is CASSSETASSYEQYF. As DNA, the CDR3 is TGTGCCAGCTCATCTGAGACGGCTAGCTCCTACGAGCAGTACTTC. The chain carries TRBV18 and TRBJ2-7; D not resolved. CDR1 KGHSH and CDR2 LQKENI come from the germline V gene. This CDR3 has 15 residues. Trimming left V 5 bases short and J 0 bases short, with 14 bases between.

In this sample, this clonotype turned up a few times. This sequence joins TRBV6-1 and TRBJ2-3; D call uncertain. Germline CDR1 is MNHNS and CDR2 is SASEGT. The CDR3 is made up of 16 amino acids. V lost 2 bases, J lost 4 bases, and 16 bases lay in between. The CDR3 spells CASSESPRTIADTQYF. CDR3 sequence (DNA): TGTGCCAGCAGTGAATCTCCTAGAACTATTGCAGATACGCAGTATTTT.

On this clonotype itself: Possible read error: a much larger clone is one base away. J is TRBJ2-7 and V is TRBV28, with 7 bases lining up with TRBD1. Per germline, CDR1 MDHEN and CDR2 SYDVKM. Trimming took 6 bases from V and 1 from J; bases not matched to a gene: 6. The CDR3 loop spans 14 amino acids. The CDR3 DNA reads TGTGCCAGCAGGCGACAGGGTAGGTCCTACGAGCAGTACTTC. Its translation is CASRRQGRSYEQYF.

This clonotype was seen only once. This could be a read error, since a much larger clone is one nucleotide away. The chain couples TRBV3-1 to TRBJ1-1, with 8 positions matching TRBD1. CDR1 LGHDT and CDR2 YNNKEL come from the germline V gene (reference sequence). CDR3 length: 14 residues. J lost 6 bases, V lost 4 bases, and 7 bases had no gene match. The CDR3 protein is CASSRGAGGSEAFF. CDR3 DNA: TGTGCCAGCAGCCGGGGGGCAGGGGGCTCTGAAGCTTTCTTT.

The CDR3 spells CAISDDRRSSYEQYF. The CDR3 nucleotides read TGTGCCATCAGTGATGACAGACGAAGCTCCTACGAGCAGTACTTC. This rearrangement joins TRBV10-3 to TRBJ2-7; TRBD1 is a possible D gene (5 bases). This CDR3 is built from 15 residues. Trimming removed 3 bases from V and 0 bases from J, with 12 bases in between. Germline assignment: CDR1 ENHRY and CDR2 SYGVKD.

V usage is TRBV9 and J usage is TRBJ1-6, with a possible D match to TRBD1 (5 bases). There are 14 residues in the CDR3. Trimming removed 4 bases from V and 5 bases from J, with 10 bases in between. The germline gives CDR1 SGDLS, CDR2 YYNGEE. The CDR3 DNA reads as TGTGCCAGCAGCCTCACGACAGATAATTCACCCCTCCACTTT. Translating gives CASSLTTDNSPLHF.

In its sample, this clonotype was seen a few times. The rearrangement links TRBV19 to TRBJ1-5, with a possible D match to TRBD1 (5 bases). Trimming removed 5 bases at V and 1 base at J, with 12 bases between. The CDR3 runs 15 residues. Germline V gives CDR1 LNHDA, CDR2 SQIVND (reference sequence). The CDR3 sequence is CASSLNRFSNQPQHF. In DNA form, the CDR3 reads TGTGCCAGTAGTCTTAACAGGTTCAGCAATCAGCCCCAGCATTTT.

The chain joins TRBV15 to TRBJ2-3; 8 positions match TRBD1. The V gene end was trimmed by 3 bases and the J gene end by 2 bases; junction bases not matched to a gene: 7. The CDR3 totals 16 residues. Germline CDR1 LNHNV, CDR2 YYDKDF (reference sequence). CDR3 region: CATSSTGTGYTDTQYF. The CDR3 DNA sequence: TGTGCCACCAGCAGCACCGGGACAGGATACACAGATACGCAGTATTTT.

For this clonotype: A clone one base away is much larger, so this may be a read error. The J gene is TRBJ2-7, the V gene TRBV6-5; D might be TRBD1 or TRBD2, each matching 5 bases. This CDR3 spans 17 amino acids. Germline V CDR1 and CDR2: MNHEY, SVGAGI. V lost 1 base to trimming and J lost 5 bases, with 21 bases between them. The CDR3 DNA sequence: TGTGCCAGCAGTTACTGGCTAACCGGGACGGTATACCACGAGCAGTACTTC. Its protein is CASSYWLTGTVYHEQYF.

Comments on this clonotype: Given a much more abundant clone one base away, this may be a read error. The chain couples TRBV30 to TRBJ1-1; no firm D call. The germline gives CDR1 GTSNPN, CDR2 SVGIG (reference sequence). The CDR3 contains 12 residues. CDR3 protein: CAWSTSNAEAFF. DNA for the CDR3: TGTGCCTGGAGTACGTCGAACGCTGAAGCTTTCTTT.

The chain recombines TRBV7-9 with TRBJ2-1; D possibly matches TRBD1 or TRBD2 (6 bases each). Germline V lookup: CDR1 SEHNR, CDR2 FQNEAQ (reference sequence). With 4 bases removed from V and 7 bases from J, the gap between germline ends came to 17 bases. The CDR3 spans 15 residues. The CDR3 sequence: CASSSGGGRVNEQFF. DNA for the CDR3: TGTGCCAGCAGCTCCGGGGGCGGTCGGGTAAATGAGCAGTTCTTC.

This clonotype was seen a handful of times. This sequence joins TRBV27 and TRBJ1-6; D gene unclear. The V and J ends lost 6 bases and 6 bases respectively, with 6 bases between them. Germline assignment: CDR1 MNHEY and CDR2 SMNVEV (reference sequence). This CDR3 is built from 12 residues. Here the CDR3 DNA reads TGTGCCAGCAGCCGCGTTAATTCACCCCTCCACTTT. Amino acid sequence: CASSRVNSPLHF.

In regard to this clonotype: This sequence may be a read error, since a much larger clone differs from it by one base. This chain links TRBV2 with TRBJ2-2; 7 positions match TRBD2. The CDR3 sequence is 16 residues long. Germline V gene lookup returns CDR1 SNHLY and CDR2 FYNNEI. CDR3 coding DNA: TGTGCCAGCAGTGAAGAGCTAGCGGCGAACACCGAGGAGCTGTTTTTT. It encodes CASSEELAANTEELFF.

In its sample, this clonotype was seen a few times. The V gene is TRBV18, the J gene TRBJ1-2; possibly TRBD1 for D (6 bases). The CDR3 has 13 residues. The germline CDR1 and CDR2 sequences are KGHSH and LQKENI. The V end lost 3 bases, the J end lost 6 bases, and 11 bases lay between the germline ends. The chain's CDR3 is CASSPNRDNGYTF. Here the CDR3 DNA reads TGTGCCAGCTCACCTAACAGGGACAATGGCTACACCTTC. The variable domain in full, completed from reference TRBV18 and TRBJ1-2, reads NAGVMQNPRHLVRRRGQEARLRCSPMKGHSHVYWYRQLPEEGLKFMVYLQKENIIDESGMPKERFSAEFPKEGPSILRIQQVVRGDSAAYFCASSPNRDNGYTFGSGTRLTVV.

This clonotype was counted at least ten times. The rearrangement links TRBV5-1 to TRBJ1-4; 11 bases agree with TRBD1. CDR1 SGHRS and CDR2 YFSETQ come from the germline V gene. CDR3 size: 15 residues. V gave up 1 base and J gave up 7 bases; unmatched junction bases: 3. The CDR3 region is CASSLTGTGGEKLFF. CDR3 coding DNA: TGCGCCAGCAGCTTGACCGGGACAGGGGGTGAAAAACTGTTTTTT.

This rearrangement joins TRBV6-6 to TRBJ2-3; no firm D call. This CDR3 contains 15 residues. V shed 2 bases and J shed 4 bases, with 13 bases lying between them. Germline V gene data show CDR1 as MNHNY and CDR2 as SVGAGI (reference sequence). The CDR3 sequence: CASSYNSLAPDTQYF. CDR3 bases: TGTGCCAGCAGTTACAATAGTTTGGCGCCAGATACGCAGTATTTT.

The DNA for the CDR3 is TGCAGTGCTAGTTCCCGGGAGGGCCGGGAAGATACGCAGTATTTT. It codes for CSASSREGREDTQYF. The chain carries TRBV20-1 and TRBJ2-3, with 8 bases fitting TRBD2. V lost 3 bases to trimming and J lost 5 bases; unmatched junction nucleotides: 10. Per the germline V gene, CDR1 is DFQATT and CDR2 is SNEGSKA (reference sequence). The CDR3 length is 15 residues.